Reported below is one T cell receptor (beta chain). What it recognizes is unknown. The record originates from a study of CXCR3-negative and CXCR3-positive naive CD8 T cells. The wider study: Roughly 135 million TRB reads were obtained overall (about 1.5 +/- 0.3 million per library).

CD8+ T cell subsets were each sorted in triplicate, 300,000 or so cells apiece. Naive CD8+ T cells displayed a CD45RO-CCR7+CD27+CD95- phenotype. The method, 5' RACE with UMI labels, was used to prepare the TRB cDNA libraries. TCRdb re-called the 5' RACE reads and catalogs CDR3 proteins one per entry, DNA excluded. The repertoire table contains over 50,000 distinct CDR3 sequences. Germline values: CDR1 SEHNR, CDR2 FQNEAQ (reference sequence). The CDR3 runs 16 residues. Study-level results: Naive cells with CXCR3 showed TRB CDR3s that were more hydrophobic than those in CXCR3-negative naive cells.

The genes are TRBV7-9 and TRBJ1-1. The clonotype comes from a human donor in good health. Some clones in this sample may be carry-over from other donors' samples. Sample: naive CXCR3+ CD8+ T cells from blood. Subset indicated: CD45RO-CCR7+CD27+CD95- naive CD8+ T cells expressing CXCR3 (TNR3+). CDR3 in amino acids: CASSSETGSLNTEAFF. Filled out from reference TRBV7-9 and TRBJ1-1, the complete variable domain reads DTGVSQNPRHKITKRGQNVTFRCDPISEHNRLYWYRQTLGQGPEFLTYFQNEAQLEKSRLLSDRFSAERPKGSFSTLEIQRTEQGDSAMYLCASSSETGSLNTEAFFGQGTRLTVV.